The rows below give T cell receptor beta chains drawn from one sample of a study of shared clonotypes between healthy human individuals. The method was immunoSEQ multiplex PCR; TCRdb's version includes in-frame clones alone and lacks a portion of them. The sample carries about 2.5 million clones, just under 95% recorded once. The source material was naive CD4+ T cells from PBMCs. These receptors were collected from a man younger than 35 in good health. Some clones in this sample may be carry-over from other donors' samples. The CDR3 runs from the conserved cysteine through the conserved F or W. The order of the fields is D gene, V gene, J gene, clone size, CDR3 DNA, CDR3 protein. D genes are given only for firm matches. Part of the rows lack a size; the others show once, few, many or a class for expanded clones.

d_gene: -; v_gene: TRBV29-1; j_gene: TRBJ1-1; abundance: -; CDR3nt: TGCAGCGTCTACTCCAACACTGAAGCTTTCTTT; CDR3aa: CSVYSNTEAFF
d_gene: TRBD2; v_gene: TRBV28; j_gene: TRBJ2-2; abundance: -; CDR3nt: TGTGCCAGCAGTTTTGCTAGCGGCATCGGGGAGCTGTTTTTT; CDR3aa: CASSFASGIGELFF
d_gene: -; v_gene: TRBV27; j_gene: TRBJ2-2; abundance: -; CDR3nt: TGTGCCAGCAGTGCGGGACAGATGAACACCGGGGAGCTGTTTTTT; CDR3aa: CASSAGQMNTGELFF
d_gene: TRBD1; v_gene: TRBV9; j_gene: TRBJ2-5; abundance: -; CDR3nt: TGTGCCAGCAGCACCCGGACAGGAAGGGAGACCCAGTACTTC; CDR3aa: CASSTRTGRETQYF
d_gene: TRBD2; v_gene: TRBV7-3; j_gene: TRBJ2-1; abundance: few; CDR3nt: TGTGCCAGCAGCTTAGGAGGGCTAGCGGGAATCGATGAGCAGTTCTTC; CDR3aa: CASSLGGLAGIDEQFF
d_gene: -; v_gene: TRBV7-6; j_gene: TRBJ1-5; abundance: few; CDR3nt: TGTGCCAGCAGCTTAATGAAGGGGGCCCAGCATTTT; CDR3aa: CASSLMKGAQHF
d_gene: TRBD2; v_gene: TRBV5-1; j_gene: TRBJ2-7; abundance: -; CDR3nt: TGCGCCAGCAGCACCATGTCGGGACTAGCGGGAGGGGCTGGGGCGTACGAGCAGTACTTC; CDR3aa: CASSTMSGLAGGAGAYEQYF
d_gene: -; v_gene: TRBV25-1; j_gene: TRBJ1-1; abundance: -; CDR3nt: TGTGCCAGCAGACCCAGAGTAACTGAAGCTTTCTTT; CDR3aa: CASRPRVTEAFF
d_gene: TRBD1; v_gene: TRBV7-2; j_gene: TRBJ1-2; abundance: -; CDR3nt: TGTGCCAGCAGCCTCCCGGGACAGGGACACTATGGCTACACCTTC; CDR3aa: CASSLPGQGHYGYTF
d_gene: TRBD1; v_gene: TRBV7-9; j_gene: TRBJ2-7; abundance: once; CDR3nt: TGTGCCAGCAGCCCTAGGGACAGGTTAGGACAGTACGAGCAGTACTTC; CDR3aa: CASSPRDRLGQYEQYF
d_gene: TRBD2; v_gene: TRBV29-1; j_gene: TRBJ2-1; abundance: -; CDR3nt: TGCAGCGTGATTCTTCGGACTAGCGGGAGTGACAGATCTTCCAATGAGCAGTTCTTC; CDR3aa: CSVILRTSGSDRSSNEQFF
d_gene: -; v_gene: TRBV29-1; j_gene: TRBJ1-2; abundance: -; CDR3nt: TGCAGCGTTGAGGGATGGGGGGGTGGCTACACCTTC; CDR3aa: CSVEGWGGGYTF
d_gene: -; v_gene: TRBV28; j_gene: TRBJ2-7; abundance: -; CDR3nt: TGTGCCAGCAGTAGGACACCGACTTACGAGCAGTACTTC; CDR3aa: CASSRTPTYEQYF
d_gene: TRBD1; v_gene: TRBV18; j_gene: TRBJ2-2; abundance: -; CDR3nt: TGTGCCAGCTCGCAAACTCCGGGACAGTTGAACACCGGGGAGCTGTTTTTT; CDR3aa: CASSQTPGQLNTGELFF
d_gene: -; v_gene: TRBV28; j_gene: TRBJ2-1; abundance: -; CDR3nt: TGTGCCAGCAGTTTGCTCGGCGGAGGCTCCTACAATGAGCAGTTCTTC; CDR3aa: CASSLLGGGSYNEQFF
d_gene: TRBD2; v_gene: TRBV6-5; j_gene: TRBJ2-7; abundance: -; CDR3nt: TGTGCCAGCAGTATCGCGGGAGGGCAGTACGAGCAGTACTTC; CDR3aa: CASSIAGGQYEQYF
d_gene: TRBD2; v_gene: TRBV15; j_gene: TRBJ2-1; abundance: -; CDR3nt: TGTGCCACCTCGAGCGGGGTATACAATGAGCAGTTCTTC; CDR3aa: CATSSGVYNEQFF
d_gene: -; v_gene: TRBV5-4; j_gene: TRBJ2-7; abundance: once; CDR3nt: TGTGCCAGCAGCCCATCTGGCGGGTTTTTGTTCGAGCAGTACTTC; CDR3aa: CASSPSGGFLFEQYF
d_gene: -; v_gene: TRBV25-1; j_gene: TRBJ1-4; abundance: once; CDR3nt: TGTGCCAGCAGGGAAACCGGGACCGAAAAACTGTTTTTT; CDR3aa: CASRETGTEKLFF
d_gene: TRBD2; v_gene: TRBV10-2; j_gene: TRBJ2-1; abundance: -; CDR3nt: TGCGCCAGCAGGGGCGCAGTCCTCGGACTAGCGGTGAACAATGAGCAGTTCTTC; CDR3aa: CASRGAVLGLAVNNEQFF
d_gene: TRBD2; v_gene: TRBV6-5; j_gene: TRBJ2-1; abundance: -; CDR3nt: TGTGCCAGCAGTTACTTGAGGACTAGCGGTAACAATGAGCAGTTCTTC; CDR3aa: CASSYLRTSGNNEQFF
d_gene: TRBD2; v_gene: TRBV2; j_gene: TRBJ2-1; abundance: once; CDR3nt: TGTGCCAGCAGTCGGGAGGGTAACAATGAGCAGTTCTTC; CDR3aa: CASSREGNNEQFF